This entry lists 22 T cell receptor beta chains sequenced from one sample in a study of metastatic and nonmetastatic thyroid tumors. Through MiXCR, TCRdb re-clonotyped the PCR reads. The sample lists tens of thousands of clones; more than 25% were seen once. Among the patients, none had received any treatment before thyroid surgery. The sample was blood. Receptors were obtained from a female donor with papillary thyroid cancer or a benign thyroid nodule (not recorded which). Some clones in this sample may be carry-over from other donors' samples.

The chain is built from TRBV7-3 and TRBJ2-7; no clear D. CDR1 is SGHTA and CDR2 is FQGTGA in the germline V gene. With 5 bases removed from V and 3 bases from J, the gap between germline ends came to 23 bases. The CDR3 covers 17 residues. This CDR3 reads CASSRRSKGDRRYEQYF. The CDR3, as DNA: TGTGCCAGCAGCCGCCGTTCTAAGGGCGACCGTCGCTACGAGCAGTACTTC. Full variable domain (remainder filled in from reference TRBV7-3 and TRBJ2-7): GAGVSQTPSNKVTEKGKYVELRCDPISGHTALYWYRQSLGQGPEFLIYFQGTGAADDSGLPNDRFFAVRPEGSVSTLKIQRTERGDSAVYLCASSRRSKGDRRYEQYFGPGTRLTVT.

At least ten counts were recorded for this clone. The chain couples TRBV6-1 to TRBJ2-2; 7 bases agree with TRBD1. There are 16 residues in the CDR3. In germline, CDR1 is MNHNS, CDR2 SASEGT. After removal of 7 bases from V and 1 base from J, the junction contained 9 bases not matched to a gene. The CDR3, as DNA: TGTGCCAGCACCTCAAGGAGACAGGGGAACACCGGGGAGCTGTTTTTT. Translation: CASTSRRQGNTGELFF.

The rearrangement uses TRBV20-1 and TRBJ1-1, with D unresolved. The CDR3 contains 13 residues. From germline, CDR1 is DFQATT and CDR2 SNEGSKA (reference sequence). Trimming cost V 8 bases and J 4 bases, with 17 bases left between them. Here the CDR3 reads CSSKKGSPTEAFF. The CDR3 region has the DNA TGCAGTTCCAAAAAAGGGTCACCCACTGAAGCTTTCTTT.

There are a few counts of this clone. In DNA, the CDR3 is TGTGCCAGCAAAGGGGGGTGGGCGGGTGAGCAGTACTTC. It encodes CASKGGWAGEQYF. V gene TRBV28 combines with J gene TRBJ2-7; D assignment may be TRBD1 or TRBD2 (6 bases each). The CDR3 contains 13 residues. Germline V gene sequence: CDR1 MDHEN, CDR2 SYDVKM. V lost 7 bases to trimming and J lost 7 bases, with 17 bases between them.

The rearrangement uses TRBV6-2 or TRBV6-3 and TRBJ1-2; D might be TRBD1 (5 bases). V was cut by 8 bases and J by 5 bases, with 12 bases left in between. The germline gives CDR1 MNHEY, CDR2 SVGEGT. The CDR3 is made up of 12 amino acids. As DNA, the CDR3 is TGTGCCAGCCGAAGGGGTACGTATGGCTACACCTTC. Its protein product is CASRRGTYGYTF.

At least ten counts were recorded for this clone. V and J are TRBV29-1 and TRBJ2-6; unclear D gene. Germline V gene sequence: CDR1 SQVTM, CDR2 ANQGSEA. V shed 7 bases and J shed 2 bases, with 9 bases lying between them. The CDR3 is made up of 13 amino acids. The CDR3 region is CSADTPGANVLTF. As DNA, the CDR3 is TGCAGCGCCGATACCCCTGGGGCCAACGTCCTGACTTTC.

This chain uses TRBV20-1 with TRBJ1-6, with 7 bases identical to TRBD1. This CDR3 has 17 amino acids. The germline CDR1 and CDR2 sequences are DFQATT and SNEGSKA (reference sequence). Trimming at V came to 0 bases and at J to 3 bases, leaving 8 bases not matched to a gene. CDR3 residues: CSARDLPQGGYNSPLHF. The CDR3 nucleotides read TGCAGTGCTAGAGATCTCCCGCAGGGGGGCTATAATTCACCCCTCCACTTT.

In this sample, this clone turned up many times. The rearrangement links TRBV4-2 to TRBJ2-1; D gene unclear. The ends were cut back, 0 bases at V and 4 bases at J, with 10 bases in the middle. The CDR3 is made up of 15 amino acids. In germline, CDR1 is LGHNA, CDR2 YNFKEQ. Written as DNA, the CDR3 is TGTGCCAGCAGCCAAGATCCCAGCTTATACAATGAGCAGTTCTTC. Its translation is CASSQDPSLYNEQFF.

This clone was counted once. The rearrangement joins TRBV4-2 to TRBJ2-3; D is uncertain. The CDR3 consists of 13 residues. The ends were cut back, 4 bases at V and 4 bases at J, with 9 bases in the middle. Germline-derived CDR1 and CDR2 are LGHNA and YNFKEQ. Here the CDR3 DNA reads TGTGCCAGCAGCCCCAGACACCCAGATACGCAGTATTTT. Translating it yields CASSPRHPDTQYF.

This chain uses TRBV5-1 with TRBJ1-5; 7 bases are a match to TRBD1. V shed 4 bases and J 0 bases; nucleotides not matched to a gene: 7. The germline V gene encodes CDR1 SGHRS and CDR2 YFSETQ. This CDR3 is built from 16 residues. The CDR3 here is CASSPGQLFSNQPQHF. CDR3 nucleotide sequence: TGCGCCAGCAGCCCGGGACAGCTCTTTAGCAATCAGCCCCAGCATTTT.

In its sample, this clone was seen a few times. The chain links TRBV6-2 or TRBV6-3 to TRBJ2-1; 11 positions agree with TRBD2. CDR1 and CDR2 (germline): MNHEY, SVGEGT. With 0 bases clipped from V and 3 bases from J, the junction kept 7 bases outside the gene matches. This CDR3 has 18 amino acids. CDR3 coding DNA: TGTGCCAGCAGTTACTCGGCCCTAGCGGGGGGAATCTACAATGAGCAGTTCTTC. Its translation: CASSYSALAGGIYNEQFF.

The CDR3 protein is CASGRTSWGSISYNEQFF. CDR3 nucleotide sequence: TGTGCCAGCGGTAGGACTAGCTGGGGGTCCATCTCCTACAATGAGCAGTTCTTC. This chain connects TRBV11-2 to TRBJ2-1; 8 bases are shared with TRBD2. The CDR3 extends over 18 amino acids. V dropped 8 bases and J dropped 0; count of bases not matched to a gene: 15. Germline V gene data show CDR1 as SGHAT and CDR2 as FQNNGV. Complete variable domain (other parts from reference TRBV11-2 and TRBJ2-1): EAGVAQSPRYKIIEKRQSVAFWCNPISGHATLYWYQQILGQGPKLLIQFQNNGVVDDSQLPKDRFSAERLKGVDSTLKIQPAKLEDSAVYLCASGRTSWGSISYNEQFFGPGTRLTVL.

Ten or more counts support this clone. The chain joins TRBV27 to TRBJ2-1; possible D gene TRBD2, 5 bases. The CDR3 covers 17 residues. Per germline, CDR1 MNHEY and CDR2 SMNVEV (reference sequence). V was pared by 6 bases and J by 1 base, with 19 bases between. The CDR3, as DNA: TGTGCCAGCAGGAATCCCCGGACTCGGGCTTCCTACAATGAGCAGTTCTTC. It yields the protein CASRNPRTRASYNEQFF.

J is TRBJ1-1 and V is TRBV28, with D possibly being TRBD1 (6 bases). The V gene's germline CDR1 is MDHEN and CDR2 SYDVKM. CDR3 length: 14 residues. V gave up 4 bases and J gave up 10 bases, with 19 bases separating them. CDR3 sequence: CASSSLIRGLRAFF. As DNA, the CDR3 is TGTGCCAGCAGTTCCCTTATTAGGGGGTTAAGAGCTTTCTTT.

Judged by abundance, this clone is medium-sized. CDR3: CASSRADTGELFF. For the CDR3, the DNA is TGTGCCAGCAGTCGGGCTGACACCGGGGAGCTGTTTTTT. The V call is TRBV6-1, the J call TRBJ2-2; D unclear. This CDR3 has 13 amino acids. V lost 5 bases to trimming and J lost 3 bases, with 7 bases between them. Germline V gene sequence: CDR1 MNHNS, CDR2 SASEGT.

Sample share makes this clone medium-sized. The chain carries TRBV4-1 and TRBJ2-7; 11 nucleotides agree with TRBD2. In germline, CDR1 is MGHRA, CDR2 YSYEKL. The CDR3 is made up of 17 amino acids. V gave up 3 bases and J gave up 2 bases; unmatched junction bases: 9. CDR3 bases: TGCGCCAGCAGCCAGACAGCTAGCGGGGGGACCCCCTACGAGCAGTACTTC. Its protein product is CASSQTASGGTPYEQYF.

This clone was seen at least ten times. A junction end diverges from the germline sequence, so it may reflect a read error. The same CDR3 also results from other DNA sequences found in this sample. The CDR3 loop reads CASSGDFTLWGSNEQYF. CDR3 in DNA: TGCGCCAGCAGTGGCGATTTTACCCTATGGGGTAGCAACGAGCAGTACTTC. V usage is TRBV28 and J usage is TRBJ2-7; D is unclear. The germline gives CDR1 MDHEN, CDR2 SYDVKM. The CDR3 consists of 17 residues. The variable domain in full, completed from reference TRBV28 and TRBJ2-7, reads DVKVTQSSRYLVKRTGEKVFLECVQDMDHENMFWYRQDPGLGLRLIYFSYDVKMKEKGDIPEGYSVSREKKERFSLILESASTNQTSMYLCASSGDFTLWGSNEQYFGPGTRLTVT.

This clone appeared many times. Given a much more abundant clone one base away, this may be a read error. Additional DNA sequences in this sample encode the identical CDR3. The genes are TRBV5-1 and TRBJ1-5; D might be TRBD1 (6 bases). The germline V gene encodes CDR1 SGHRS and CDR2 YFSETQ. The CDR3 has 14 residues. CDR3 in amino acids: CASSPGDGNQPQHF. As DNA, the CDR3 is TGCGCCAGCAGCCCAGGGGATGGCAACCAGCCCCAGCATTTT. The full variable domain, with the rest looked up from reference TRBV5-1 and TRBJ1-5, is KAGVTQTPRYLIKTRGQQVTLSCSPISGHRSVSWYQQTPGQGLQFLFEYFSETQRNKGNFPGRFSGRQFSNSRSEMNVSTLELGDSALYLCASSPGDGNQPQHFGDGTRLSIL.

CDR3 loop: CASSLGLDYEQYF. CDR3 nucleotide sequence: TGCGCCAGCAGCTTGGGTCTAGACTACGAGCAGTACTTC. The chain joins TRBV5-1 to TRBJ2-7; D remains unclear. Germline V CDR1 and CDR2: SGHRS, YFSETQ. V shed 0 bases and J shed 3 bases, with 7 bases lying between them. The CDR3 is 13 residues long.

This clone was seen a few times. The chain recombines TRBV9 with TRBJ2-2; possible D gene TRBD2, 5 bases. Per germline, CDR1 SGDLS and CDR2 YYNGEE. The CDR3 runs to 15 residues. Trimming cost V 0 bases and J 5 bases, with 11 bases left between them. This chain's CDR3 is CASSVVQRGTGELFF. DNA of the CDR3: TGTGCCAGCAGCGTAGTTCAACGGGGTACCGGGGAGCTGTTTTTT.

This clone has only a few counts. Likely a read error: the CDR3 ends without its conserved phenylalanine or tryptophan. J is TRBJ2-7 and V is TRBV27; 7 positions match TRBD1. V shed 6 bases, J shed 4 bases, and the junction held 6 bases outside the gene matches. Per germline, CDR1 MNHEY and CDR2 SMNVEV (reference sequence). The CDR3 sequence is 13 residues long. CDR3 sequence (DNA): TGTGCCAGCAGAAACAGGGGCACATACGAGCAGTACTTA. Amino acids: CASRNRGTYEQYL.

The chain combines TRBV28 with TRBJ2-2; a possible D gene is TRBD1 (6 bases). The germline V gene has CDR1 MDHEN and CDR2 SYDVKM. The CDR3 consists of 16 residues. The V gene lost 6 bases and the J gene lost 10 bases, with 24 bases spanning the gap. The CDR3 is CASSPQGRGSTEELFF. The DNA for the CDR3 is TGTGCCAGCAGCCCCCAGGGGCGAGGGAGCACAGAGGAGCTGTTTTTT.